What follows are 20 T cell receptor beta chains derived from one specimen sequenced in a study of cytomegalovirus exposure and HLA in healthy donors (dated by TCRdb to the late 2010s). The library was made by the immunoSEQ multiplex PCR assay. For the multiplex PCR, a mixture combining 60 forward primers for TCR Vbeta segments and 13 reverse primers for TCR Jbeta segments was used. Drawn from immuneACCESS, this table holds only the in-frame rearrangements with V and J called that TCRdb kept. Clones are partly lost; checked studies trace under half to an unresolved V gene and leave the rest unexplained. The sample data list 95,000 to 150,000 clones, and 65% to 80% of these were observed just once. Around 3.6% of the sample goes to the ten largest clones. The sample consisted of PBMCs. The receptors were gathered from a young man in good health and CMV-seronegative.

The gene calls are TRBV7-9 and TRBJ2-1; D perhaps matches TRBD1 (6 bases). Trimming shortened V by 2 bases and J by 3 bases, and 14 bases separated the two germline ends. The CDR3 totals 16 residues. Germline V lookup: CDR1 SEHNR, CDR2 FQNEAQ (reference sequence). The CDR3 region has the DNA TGTGCCAGCAGCTTAAAGGGACATCCAAACTACAATGAGCAGTTCTTC. The encoded protein is CASSLKGHPNYNEQFF.

The chain couples TRBV7-2 to TRBJ1-6; no definite D call. The CDR3 length is 14 residues. Trimming took off 2 bases at V and 9 bases at J, with 11 bases between the two ends. CDR1 is SGHTA and CDR2 is FQGNSA in the germline V gene. The CDR3 region is CASSLSSAGSPLHF. Here the CDR3 DNA reads TGTGCCAGCAGCTTAAGTTCAGCGGGTTCACCCCTCCACTTT. Complete variable domain (other parts from reference TRBV7-2 and TRBJ1-6): GAGVSQSPSNKVTEKGKDVELRCDPISGHTALYWYRQSLGQGLEFLIYFQGNSAPDKSGLPSDRFSAERTGGSVSTLTIQRTQQEDSAVYLCASSLSSAGSPLHFGNGTRLTVT.

The chain combines TRBV10-3 with TRBJ1-1, with TRBD1 identical over 7 bases. This CDR3 is built from 14 residues. The germline CDR1 and CDR2 sequences are ENHRY and SYGVKD. The V and J ends lost 6 bases and 1 base, in that order; junction bases with no gene match: 5. In nucleotides, the CDR3 is TGTGCCATCAGGGGGACAGCGGGGAACACTGAAGCTTTCTTT. It specifies CAIRGTAGNTEAFF.

The genes are TRBV5-1 and TRBJ2-2, with D possibly being TRBD2 (6 bases). The V gene lost 0 bases and the J gene lost 7 bases, with 10 bases spanning the gap. Germline V gives CDR1 SGHRS, CDR2 YFSETQ. The CDR3 totals 14 residues. The CDR3 protein is CASSLGSAGGELFF. DNA for the CDR3: TGCGCCAGCAGCTTGGGGTCAGCGGGCGGGGAGCTGTTTTTT.

In this sample, this clone turned up a few times. The chain couples TRBV20-1 to TRBJ1-2; D perhaps matches TRBD1 (5 bases). The CDR3 is 10 residues long. The germline CDR1 and CDR2 sequences are DFQATT and SNEGSKA (reference sequence). V was clipped by 3 bases and J by 6 bases, with 5 bases between them. CDR3 amino acids: CSARDNGYTF. In nucleotides, the CDR3 is TGCAGTGCTAGGGACAATGGCTACACCTTC.

The CDR3 DNA sequence: TGTGCCAGCAGTCCGAATCCCTGGGAGAGCACTGAAGCTTTCTTT. Amino acid sequence: CASSPNPWESTEAFF. The gene calls are TRBV6-4 and TRBJ1-1, with D unclear. The CDR3 has 15 residues. V gave up 5 bases and J gave up 4 bases, with 17 bases separating them. Per germline, CDR1 MRHNA and CDR2 SNTAGT.

This clone came up a few times. The chain couples TRBV2 to TRBJ2-1; TRBD1 agrees at 9 bases. The CDR3 contains 15 residues. CDR1 and CDR2 (germline): SNHLY, FYNNEI. V lost 11 bases, J lost 7 bases, and 15 bases stayed unmatched. CDR3 nucleotides: TGTGCCTCCCAGCCCGGGACAGGGAGTAGAAATGAGCAGTTCTTC. Its protein product is CASQPGTGSRNEQFF.

The chain uses TRBV7-8 and TRBJ2-7; 7 nucleotides line up with TRBD1. The CDR3 spans 14 residues. V was clipped by 5 bases and J by 4 bases; unmatched bases: 8. Germline lookup yields CDR1 SGHVS and CDR2 FQNEAQ. As DNA, the CDR3 is TGTGCCAGCAGCCCGACAGGGATCGGTTACGAGCAGTACTTC. Its translation: CASSPTGIGYEQYF.

The chain has TRBV7-9 and TRBJ2-1; 7 positions match TRBD2. CDR1 and CDR2 from the germline V gene are SEHNR and FQNEAQ (reference sequence). The CDR3 covers 16 residues. V shed 3 bases, J shed 3 bases, and the junction held 8 bases outside the gene matches. The DNA for the CDR3 is TGTGCCAGCAGCTTGGGAGGCGGGGGTGGCTACAATGAGCAGTTCTTC. Translation gives CASSLGGGGGYNEQFF.

The rearrangement uses TRBV27 and TRBJ2-3; 8 bases map to TRBD1. J gave up 4 bases and V 5 bases, and 5 bases lay outside the gene matches. Germline V lookup: CDR1 MNHEY, CDR2 SMNVEV (reference sequence). The CDR3 covers 14 residues. CDR3 nucleotide sequence: TGTGCCAGCAGTATCAGGACAGGGTCAGATACGCAGTATTTT. It encodes CASSIRTGSDTQYF.

CDR3 loop: CASSLRGTTNEKLFF. The CDR3 nucleotides read TGTGCCAGCAGCTTAAGGGGTACAACTAATGAAAAACTGTTTTTT. The V gene is TRBV7-9, the J gene TRBJ1-4; maybe TRBD1 (5 bases). The V gene's germline CDR1 is SEHNR and CDR2 FQNEAQ (reference sequence). Trimming removed 2 bases at V and 0 bases at J, with 7 bases between. The CDR3 consists of 15 residues.

The chain employs TRBV29-1 and TRBJ2-7; 8 positions agree with TRBD2. Germline V gene data show CDR1 as SQVTM and CDR2 as ANQGSEA. The CDR3 contains 14 residues. With V trimmed by 8 bases and J by 2 bases, 11 bases remained unmatched. CDR3 bases: TGCAGCACCACCATGGCGGGGGGTCCCTACGAGCAGTACTTC. Translating gives CSTTMAGGPYEQYF.

This clone showed up just a few times. The gene calls are TRBV28 and TRBJ1-5, with TRBD1 matching 7 bases. V trimming: 6 bases; J trimming: 2 bases; junction bases outside the gene matches: 10. In germline, CDR1 is MDHEN, CDR2 SYDVKM. The CDR3 has 16 residues. The CDR3 sequence is CASSFNRGQGNQPQHF. The CDR3 nucleotides are TGTGCCAGCAGCTTTAACCGAGGACAGGGCAATCAGCCCCAGCATTTT.

The chain employs TRBV20-1 and TRBJ2-3; D call uncertain. Germline CDR1 reads DFQATT; CDR2 reads SNEGSKA (reference sequence). The CDR3 has 11 residues. V lost 1 base, J lost 5 bases, and 4 bases lay in between. The CDR3 sequence is CSARGGDTQYF. The CDR3 DNA reads as TGCAGTGCTAGAGGAGGAGATACGCAGTATTTT.

The gene calls are TRBV19 and TRBJ1-5, with TRBD1 matching 8 bases. Germline lookup yields CDR1 LNHDA and CDR2 SQIVND (reference sequence). Unmatched junction bases numbered 5, after V lost 4 bases and J lost 3 bases. The CDR3 is 15 residues long. The CDR3 protein is CASSTDRAVNQPQHF. CDR3 coding DNA: TGTGCCAGTAGTACGGACAGGGCAGTCAATCAGCCCCAGCATTTT.

The chain couples TRBV7-6 to TRBJ1-4, with TRBD1 matching 8 bases. The V and J ends lost 5 bases and 7 bases, in that order; junction bases with no gene match: 6. In germline, CDR1 is SGHVS, CDR2 FNYEAQ. This CDR3 is 14 amino acids long. CDR3 DNA: TGTGCCAGCAGCCAAGGACAGGGCGGTGAAAAACTGTTTTTT. It translates to CASSQGQGGEKLFF.

The gene calls are TRBV5-1 and TRBJ2-3; a possible D gene is TRBD1 (6 bases). The V end was cut by 4 bases, the J end by 2 bases, with 8 bases between. CDR1 is SGHRS, CDR2 YFSETQ, per germline. This CDR3 contains 13 residues. The CDR3 nucleotides read TGCGCCAGCAGCGGGGACAACACAGATACGCAGTATTTT. This translates into CASSGDNTDTQYF.

J is TRBJ2-3 and V is TRBV10-3; maybe TRBD1 (7 bases). From germline, CDR1 is ENHRY and CDR2 SYGVKD. This CDR3 has 14 residues. Trimming removed 11 bases from V and 4 bases from J, with 19 bases in between. The chain's CDR3 is CASGGGGFADTQYF. CDR3 sequence (DNA): TGTGCCTCGGGCGGAGGGGGCTTCGCAGATACGCAGTATTTT.

The chain couples TRBV11-2 to TRBJ1-6; D possibly corresponds to TRBD1 (6 bases). This CDR3 has 16 amino acids. Germline loops: CDR1 SGHAT, CDR2 FQNNGV. V shed 3 bases and J shed 7 bases, with 16 bases lying between them. The CDR3 bases are TGTGCCAGCAGCTTGTGGGCCGGACAGATCAATTCACCCCTCCACTTT. This translates into CASSLWAGQINSPLHF.

V usage is TRBV10-3 and J usage is TRBJ2-3; possibly TRBD2 for D (6 bases). V was pared by 4 bases and J by 2 bases, with 13 bases between. This CDR3 region has 15 residues. Germline-derived CDR1 and CDR2 are ENHRY and SYGVKD. The CDR3 protein is CAISVSGGNTDTQYF. CDR3 nucleotide sequence: TGTGCCATCAGTGTGTCTGGCGGGAACACAGATACGCAGTATTTT.